The rows below give T cell receptor beta chains drawn from one sample of a study of cytomegalovirus exposure and HLA in healthy donors. Profiled with immunoSEQ multiplex PCR; TCRdb holds only in-frame clones, not every one. This table holds about 150,000 clones, around 80% found once. Sequenced sample: PBMCs. These receptors were taken from a man aged 35 to 55 in good health and CMV-seropositive. The CDR3 runs from the conserved cysteine through the conserved F or W. D genes are given only for firm matches.

V gene	J gene	D gene	CDR3 protein
TRBV2	TRBJ2-5	-	CASSEPSQLTHLEETQYF
TRBV6-7	TRBJ2-1	TRBD1	CASSTGTVNEQFF
TRBV19	TRBJ2-1	TRBD2	CASSIDLAGSYNEQFF
TRBV6-5	TRBJ1-2	TRBD1	CASSYSMPYRGDGYTF
TRBV5-1	TRBJ2-6	-	CASSKEGASSGANVLTF
TRBV4-3	TRBJ2-1	TRBD2	CASSQTTGTTDNEQFF
TRBV7-6	TRBJ1-4	-	CASSRTRREEKLFF
TRBV7-6	TRBJ2-3	TRBD2	CASSLGSSGSITDTQYF
TRBV7-9	TRBJ2-7	-	CSSSLTIGEQYF
TRBV28	TRBJ1-5	TRBD1	CASSGTGEYQPQHF
TRBV28	TRBJ2-6	TRBD1	CASSTEDRAGANVLTF
TRBV19	TRBJ2-1	TRBD2	CATLAGEGNEQFF
TRBV4-1	TRBJ1-1	-	CASSQVGNTEAFF
TRBV19	TRBJ1-5	TRBD1	CASSITWRDSDQPQHF
TRBV9	TRBJ2-6	-	CASSVAGRSGANGLTF
TRBV13	TRBJ2-1	-	CASSLMNEGFYNEQFF
TRBV7-2	TRBJ2-5	-	CASSPWGLTGETQYF
TRBV5-1	TRBJ2-7	-	CASSATGNYEQYF
TRBV7-2	TRBJ2-1	TRBD2	CASSLLAGGPREQFF
TRBV28	TRBJ2-2	-	CASSSGDTGELFF
TRBV28	TRBJ2-5	-	CASSFNRGPATETQYF
TRBV11-2	-	-	CASSLGSPVYEQYF
TRBV4-1	TRBJ2-1	TRBD2	CASSPGMVSGNPYNEQFF
TRBV6-1	TRBJ2-1	-	CASSVAQGLYLFF
TRBV19	TRBJ1-5	-	CASTGEYSNQPQHF
TRBV5-1	TRBJ2-1	TRBD2	CASSAGGINEQFF